This T cell receptor beta chain was sequenced in a study of molecular identifiers for immune sequencing clone quantification. TCRdb re-called the PCR reads through MiXCR, storing one row per CDR3 protein. The sample has over 600,000 distinct CDR3 sequences, about 20% seen once. CDR1 and CDR2 (germline): MNHNS, SASEGT. With 6 bases removed from V and 0 bases from J, the gap between germline ends came to 9 bases. The length of the CDR3 is 14 residues. The sequence was collected from a human donor in good health. Some libraries in this study had Jurkat cell RNA spiked in. The V and J genes are TRBV6-1 and TRBJ1-5; D is undetermined. The sequencing input was naive CD8+ T cells from blood, with Jurkat cell RNA spiked in. Subset denoted: FACS-sorted CD8+CD4-CCR7+CD45RA+ naive T cells. CDR3 DNA: TGTGCCAGCAGCGACATGGATAGCAATCAGCCCCAGCATTTT. It translates to CASSDMDSNQPQHF.